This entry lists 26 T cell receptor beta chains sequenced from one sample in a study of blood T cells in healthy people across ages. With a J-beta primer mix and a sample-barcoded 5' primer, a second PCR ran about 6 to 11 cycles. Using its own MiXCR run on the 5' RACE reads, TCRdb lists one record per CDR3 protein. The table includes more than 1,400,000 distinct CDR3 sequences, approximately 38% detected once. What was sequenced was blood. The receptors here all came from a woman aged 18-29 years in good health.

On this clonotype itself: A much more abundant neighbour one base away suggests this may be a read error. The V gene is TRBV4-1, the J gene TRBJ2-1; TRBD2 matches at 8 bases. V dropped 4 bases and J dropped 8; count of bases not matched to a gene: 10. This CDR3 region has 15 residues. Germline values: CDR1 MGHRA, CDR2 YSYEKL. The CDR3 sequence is CASSLGRAGEYEQFF. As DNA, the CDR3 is TGCGCCAGCAGCCTGGGACGAGCGGGGGAGTATGAGCAGTTCTTC.

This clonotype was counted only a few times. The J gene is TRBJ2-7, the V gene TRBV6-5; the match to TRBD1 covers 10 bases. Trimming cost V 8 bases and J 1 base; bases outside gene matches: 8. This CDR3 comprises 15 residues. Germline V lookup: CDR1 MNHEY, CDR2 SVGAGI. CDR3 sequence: CASSPRDRGSYEQYF. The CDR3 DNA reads TGTGCCAGCTCACCCCGGGACAGGGGTTCCTACGAGCAGTACTTC.

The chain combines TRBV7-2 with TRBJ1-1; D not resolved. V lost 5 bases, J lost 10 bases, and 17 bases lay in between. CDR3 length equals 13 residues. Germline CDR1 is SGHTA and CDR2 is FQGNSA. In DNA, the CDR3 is TGTGCCAGCAGCGGCCACCGGGGATCAGGAGCTTTCTTT. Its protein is CASSGHRGSGAFF.

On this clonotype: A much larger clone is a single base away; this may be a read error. The CDR3 loop reads CASGQGGGYENEQYF. CDR3 bases: TGTGCCAGCGGCCAAGGAGGAGGGTATGAAAACGAGCAGTACTTC. J is TRBJ2-4 and V is TRBV4-2, with D perhaps TRBD2 (6 bases). The better agreement between TRBJ2-7 and the DNA end casts doubt on the J call. This CDR3 is built from 15 residues. Germline V gene lookup returns CDR1 LGHNA and CDR2 YNFKEQ.

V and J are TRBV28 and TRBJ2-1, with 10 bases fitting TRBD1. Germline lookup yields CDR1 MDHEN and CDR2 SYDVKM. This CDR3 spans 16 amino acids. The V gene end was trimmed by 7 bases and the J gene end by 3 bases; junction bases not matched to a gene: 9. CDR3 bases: TGTGCCAGCAATCCGTTTGGGACAGGGGTCTACAATGAGCAGTTCTTC. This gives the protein CASNPFGTGVYNEQFF.

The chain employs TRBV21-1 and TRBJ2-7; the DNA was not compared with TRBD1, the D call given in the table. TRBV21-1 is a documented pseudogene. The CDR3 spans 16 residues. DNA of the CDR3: TGTGCCAGCGCTCCGTATACCCGACAGGGGGCCTACGAGCAGTACTTC. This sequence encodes CASAPYTRQGAYEQYF.

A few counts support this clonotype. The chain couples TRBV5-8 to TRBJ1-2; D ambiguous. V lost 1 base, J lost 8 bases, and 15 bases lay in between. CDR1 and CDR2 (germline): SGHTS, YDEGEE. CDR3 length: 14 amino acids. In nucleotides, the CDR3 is TGTGCCAGCAGCTTGCAGCGCGGAACGAGGGGCTACACCTTC. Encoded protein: CASSLQRGTRGYTF.

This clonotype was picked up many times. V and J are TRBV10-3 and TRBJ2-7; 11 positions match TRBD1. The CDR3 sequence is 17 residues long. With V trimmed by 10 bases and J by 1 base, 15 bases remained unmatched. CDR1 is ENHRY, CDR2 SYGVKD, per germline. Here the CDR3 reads CATRGHIGTGGSYEQYF. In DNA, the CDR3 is TGTGCCACCCGGGGCCACATTGGGACAGGGGGTTCCTACGAGCAGTACTTC.

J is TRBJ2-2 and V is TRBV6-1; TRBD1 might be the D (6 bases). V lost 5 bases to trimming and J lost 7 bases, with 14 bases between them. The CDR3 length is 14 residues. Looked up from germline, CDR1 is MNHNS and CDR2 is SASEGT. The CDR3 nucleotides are TGTGCCAGCAGTCTAGGGGGAAGTGGCGGGGAGCTGTTTTTT. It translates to CASSLGGSGGELFF.

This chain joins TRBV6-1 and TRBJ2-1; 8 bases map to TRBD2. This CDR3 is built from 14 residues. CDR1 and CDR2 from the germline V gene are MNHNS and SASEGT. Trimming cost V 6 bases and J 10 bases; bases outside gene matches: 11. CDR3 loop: CASRGLASPGEQFF. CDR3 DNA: TGTGCCAGCAGAGGACTAGCCTCTCCTGGGGAGCAGTTCTTC.

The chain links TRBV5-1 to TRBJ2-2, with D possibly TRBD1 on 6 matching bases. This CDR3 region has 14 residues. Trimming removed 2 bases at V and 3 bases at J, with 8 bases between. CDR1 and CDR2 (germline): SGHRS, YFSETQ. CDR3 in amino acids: CASSFSGDTGELFF. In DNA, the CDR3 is TGCGCCAGCAGCTTCTCAGGGGACACCGGGGAGCTGTTTTTT.

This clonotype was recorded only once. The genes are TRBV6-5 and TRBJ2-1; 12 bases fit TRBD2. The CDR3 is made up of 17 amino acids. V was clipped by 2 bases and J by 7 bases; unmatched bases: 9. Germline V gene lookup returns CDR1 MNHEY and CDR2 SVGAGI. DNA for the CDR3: TGTGCCAGCAGTTACGCCCTGACTAGCGGGAGTCAAAATGAGCAGTTCTTC. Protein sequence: CASSYALTSGSQNEQFF.

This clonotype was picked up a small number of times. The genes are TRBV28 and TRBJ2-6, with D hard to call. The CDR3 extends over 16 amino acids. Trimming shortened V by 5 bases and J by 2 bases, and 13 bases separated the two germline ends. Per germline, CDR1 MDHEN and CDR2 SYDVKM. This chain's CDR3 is CASSLPGDTGANVLTF. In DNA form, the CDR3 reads TGTGCCAGCAGTCTACCTGGGGATACTGGGGCCAACGTCCTGACTTTC.

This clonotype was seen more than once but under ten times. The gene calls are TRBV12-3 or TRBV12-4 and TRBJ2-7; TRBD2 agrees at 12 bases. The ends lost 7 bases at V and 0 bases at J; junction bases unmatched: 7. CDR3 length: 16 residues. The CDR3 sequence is CASTRTSGVVSYEQYF. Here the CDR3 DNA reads TGTGCCAGCACCCGGACTAGCGGGGTTGTCTCCTACGAGCAGTACTTC.

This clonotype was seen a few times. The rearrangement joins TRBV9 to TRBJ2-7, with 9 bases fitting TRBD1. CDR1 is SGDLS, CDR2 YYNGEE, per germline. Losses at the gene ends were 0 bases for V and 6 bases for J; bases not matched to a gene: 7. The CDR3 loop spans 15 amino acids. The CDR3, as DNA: TGTGCCAGCAGCGTAGGTGGGGACAGGGCCTTCGAGCAGTACTTC. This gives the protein CASSVGGDRAFEQYF.

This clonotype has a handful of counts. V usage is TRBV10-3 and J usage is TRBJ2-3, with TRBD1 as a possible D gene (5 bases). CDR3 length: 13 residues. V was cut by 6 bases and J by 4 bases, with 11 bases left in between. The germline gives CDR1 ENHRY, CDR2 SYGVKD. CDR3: CAIRVQGSDTQYF. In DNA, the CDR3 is TGTGCCATCAGGGTTCAGGGCTCAGATACGCAGTATTTT.

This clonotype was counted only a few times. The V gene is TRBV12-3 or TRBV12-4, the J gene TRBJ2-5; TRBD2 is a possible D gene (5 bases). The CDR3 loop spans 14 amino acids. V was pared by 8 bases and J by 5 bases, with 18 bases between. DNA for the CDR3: TGTGCCAGCGGCTCATTCGGCGGGCGGGAGACCCAGTACTTC. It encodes CASGSFGGRETQYF.

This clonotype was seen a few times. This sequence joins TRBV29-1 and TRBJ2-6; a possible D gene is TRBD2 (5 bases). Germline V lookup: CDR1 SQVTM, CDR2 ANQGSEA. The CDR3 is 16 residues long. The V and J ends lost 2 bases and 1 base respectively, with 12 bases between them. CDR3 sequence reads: CSVESEVLSGANVLTF. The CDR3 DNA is TGCAGCGTTGAATCGGAGGTCTTGTCTGGGGCCAACGTCCTGACTTTC.

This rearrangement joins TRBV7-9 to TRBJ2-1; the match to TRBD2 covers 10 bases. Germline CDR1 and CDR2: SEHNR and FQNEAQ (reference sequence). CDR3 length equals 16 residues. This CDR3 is CTTTQHWLAGDNEQFF. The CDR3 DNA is TGTACCACCACCCAGCATTGGCTAGCGGGAGATAATGAGCAGTTCTTC.

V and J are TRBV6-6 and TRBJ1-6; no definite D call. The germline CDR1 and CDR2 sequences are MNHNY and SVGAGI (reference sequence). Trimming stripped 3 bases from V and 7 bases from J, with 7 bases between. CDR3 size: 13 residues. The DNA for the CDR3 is TGTGCCAGCAGTTATGTTGAGAATTCACCCCTCCACTTT. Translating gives CASSYVENSPLHF.

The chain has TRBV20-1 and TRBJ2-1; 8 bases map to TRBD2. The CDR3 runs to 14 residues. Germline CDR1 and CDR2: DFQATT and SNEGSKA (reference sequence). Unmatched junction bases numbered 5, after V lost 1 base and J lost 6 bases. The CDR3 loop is CSARGRGDRNEQFF. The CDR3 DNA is TGCAGTGCTAGAGGGCGGGGGGACCGCAATGAGCAGTTCTTC.

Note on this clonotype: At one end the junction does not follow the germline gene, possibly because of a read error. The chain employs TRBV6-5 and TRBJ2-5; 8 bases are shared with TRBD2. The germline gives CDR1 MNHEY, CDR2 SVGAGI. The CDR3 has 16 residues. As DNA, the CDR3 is TGCGCCAGCAGTTACTCTACAGCGGGGGTAGACAATGAGCAGTACTTC. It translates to CASSYSTAGVDNEQYF.

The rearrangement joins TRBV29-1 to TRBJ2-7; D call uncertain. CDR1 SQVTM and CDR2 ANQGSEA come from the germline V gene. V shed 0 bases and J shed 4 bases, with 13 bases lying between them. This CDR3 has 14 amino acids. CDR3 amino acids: CSVEEDGRRYEQYF. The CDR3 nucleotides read TGCAGCGTTGAAGAGGACGGACGACGGTACGAGCAGTACTTC.

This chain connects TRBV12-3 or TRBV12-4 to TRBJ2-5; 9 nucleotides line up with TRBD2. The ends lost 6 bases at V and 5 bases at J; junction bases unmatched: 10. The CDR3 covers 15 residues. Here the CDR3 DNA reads TGTGCCAGCAGCTACAGGCTAGCGGGATGGGAGACCCAGTACTTC. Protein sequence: CASSYRLAGWETQYF.

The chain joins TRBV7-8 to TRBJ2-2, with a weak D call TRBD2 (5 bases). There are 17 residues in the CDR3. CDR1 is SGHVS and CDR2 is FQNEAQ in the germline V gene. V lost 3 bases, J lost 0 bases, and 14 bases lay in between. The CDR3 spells CASSFKGGNANTGELFF. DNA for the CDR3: TGTGCCAGCAGCTTTAAAGGAGGAAACGCGAACACCGGGGAGCTGTTTTTT. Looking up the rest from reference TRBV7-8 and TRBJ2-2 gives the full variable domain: GAGVSQSPRYKVAKRGQDVALRCDPISGHVSLFWYQQALGQGPEFLTYFQNEAQLDKSGLPSDRFFAERPEGSVSTLKIQRTQQEDSAVYLCASSFKGGNANTGELFFGEGSRLTVL.

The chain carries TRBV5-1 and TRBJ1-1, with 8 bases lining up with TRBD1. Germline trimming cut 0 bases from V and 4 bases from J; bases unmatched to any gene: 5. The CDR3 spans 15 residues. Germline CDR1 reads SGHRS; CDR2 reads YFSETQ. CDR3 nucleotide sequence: TGCGCCAGCAGCTTGGCCGCACAGGGGGGCACTGAAGCTTTCTTT. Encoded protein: CASSLAAQGGTEAFF.